This entry lists 6 T cell receptor beta chains sequenced from one sample in a study of blood T cell repertoires in COVID-19. TCRdb's copy holds only in-frame clones and misses some; the assay was immunoSEQ multiplex PCR. The table lists around 190,000 clones, around 83% of them singletons. The source material was peripheral blood. The source is a woman in her sixties or seventies with acute or convalescent COVID-19.

The genes are TRBV27 and TRBJ1-1; D unresolved. The CDR3 has 14 residues. Trimming took off 2 bases at V and 9 bases at J, with 16 bases between the two ends. CDR1 is MNHEY and CDR2 is SMNVEV in the germline V gene (reference sequence). CDR3 coding DNA: TGTGCCAGCAGTTTAAGCCCCGGGAAATCCCAAGCTTTCTTT. It specifies CASSLSPGKSQAFF.

This clone was picked up one time. As DNA, the CDR3 is TGCGCCAGCAGCCAAGCGTCAGGCAACTATGGCTACACCTTC. Amino acids: CASSQASGNYGYTF. V gene TRBV4-1 combines with J gene TRBJ1-2; D is ambiguous. The CDR3 has 14 amino acids. V was pared by 1 base and J by 2 bases, with 8 bases between. Germline CDR1 and CDR2: MGHRA and YSYEKL.

This clone showed up just a few times. This chain uses TRBV19 with TRBJ1-5; D gene ambiguous. CDR3 length: 13 residues. Germline CDR1 is LNHDA and CDR2 is SQIVND (reference sequence). The CDR3 loop reads CATQVVRDQPQHF. DNA of the CDR3: TGTGCTACCCAAGTCGTGAGGGATCAGCCCCAGCATTTT.

The V and J genes are TRBV29-1 and TRBJ1-1, with TRBD1 identical over 10 bases. V was pared by 6 bases and J by 5 bases, with 6 bases of the junction left unmatched. The CDR3 is 13 amino acids. The germline gives CDR1 SQVTM, CDR2 ANQGSEA. The CDR3: CSVQDRGQTEAFF. The CDR3 region has the DNA TGCAGCGTCCAAGACAGGGGGCAAACTGAAGCTTTCTTT.

The CDR3 loop reads CASSLSNSGTQYF. Here the CDR3 DNA reads TGTGCCAGCAGTTTATCCAACTCCGGGACCCAGTACTTC. The chain carries TRBV28 and TRBJ2-5; D is uncertain. This CDR3 spans 13 amino acids. Germline V gene sequence: CDR1 MDHEN, CDR2 SYDVKM. V was pared by 1 base and J by 7 bases, with 10 bases between.

The rearrangement uses TRBV5-1 and TRBJ1-1; possible D gene TRBD1, 5 bases. V dropped 4 bases and J dropped 5 bases, with 18 bases sitting between them. In germline, CDR1 is SGHRS, CDR2 YFSETQ. The CDR3 spans 15 residues. The CDR3 sequence: CASSGRSGGVTEAFF. The CDR3 DNA reads as TGCGCCAGCAGCGGGCGGTCGGGGGGAGTAACTGAAGCTTTCTTT.